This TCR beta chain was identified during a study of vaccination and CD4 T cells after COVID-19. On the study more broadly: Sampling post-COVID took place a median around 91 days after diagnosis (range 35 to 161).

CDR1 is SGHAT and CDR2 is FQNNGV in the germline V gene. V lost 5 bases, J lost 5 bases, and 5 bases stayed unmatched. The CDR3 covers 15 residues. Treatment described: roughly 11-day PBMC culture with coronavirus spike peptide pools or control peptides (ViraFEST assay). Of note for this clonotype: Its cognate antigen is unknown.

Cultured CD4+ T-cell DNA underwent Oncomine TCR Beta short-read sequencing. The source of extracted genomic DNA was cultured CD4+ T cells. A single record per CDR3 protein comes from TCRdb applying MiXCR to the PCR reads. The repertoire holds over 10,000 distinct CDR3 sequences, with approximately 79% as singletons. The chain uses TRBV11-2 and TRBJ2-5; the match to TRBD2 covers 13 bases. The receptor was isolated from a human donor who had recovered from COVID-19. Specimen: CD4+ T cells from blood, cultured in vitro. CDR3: CASSRGLAGKETQYF. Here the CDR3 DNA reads TGTGCCAGCAGCCGGGGACTAGCGGGAAAGGAGACCCAGTACTTC.